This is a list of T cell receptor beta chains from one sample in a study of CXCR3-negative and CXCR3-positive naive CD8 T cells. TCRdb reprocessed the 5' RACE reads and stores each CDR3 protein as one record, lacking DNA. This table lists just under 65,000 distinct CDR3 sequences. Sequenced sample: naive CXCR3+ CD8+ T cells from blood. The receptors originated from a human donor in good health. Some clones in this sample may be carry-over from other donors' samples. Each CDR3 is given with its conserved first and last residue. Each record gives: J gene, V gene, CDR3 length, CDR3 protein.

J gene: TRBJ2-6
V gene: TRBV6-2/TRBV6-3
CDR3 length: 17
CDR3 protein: CASSYLFTDSGANVLTF

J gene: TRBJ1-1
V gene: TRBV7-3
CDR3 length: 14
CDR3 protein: CASSQTGDTAEAFF

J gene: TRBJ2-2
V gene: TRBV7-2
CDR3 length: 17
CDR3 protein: CASSRPIQGANTGELFF

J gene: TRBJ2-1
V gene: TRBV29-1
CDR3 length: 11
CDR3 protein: CSPGGAGEQSF

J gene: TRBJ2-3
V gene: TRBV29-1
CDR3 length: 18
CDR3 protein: CSVELWASGRPDTDTQYF

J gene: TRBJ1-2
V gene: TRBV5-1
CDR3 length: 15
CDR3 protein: CASSLVVDTPYGYTF

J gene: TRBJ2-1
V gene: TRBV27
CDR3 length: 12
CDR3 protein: CASSSTYNEQFF

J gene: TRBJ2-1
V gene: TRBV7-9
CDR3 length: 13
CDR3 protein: CASSHGPNNEQFF

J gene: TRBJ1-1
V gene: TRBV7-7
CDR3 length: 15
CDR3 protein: CASSPINGGDTEAFF

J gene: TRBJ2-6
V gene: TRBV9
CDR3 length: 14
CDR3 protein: CASSVDLGANVLTF

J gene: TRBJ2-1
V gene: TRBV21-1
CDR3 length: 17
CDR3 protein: CASSKRQGRSSYNEQFF

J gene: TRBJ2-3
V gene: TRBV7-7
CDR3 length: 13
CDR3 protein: CASSLVDGDTQYF

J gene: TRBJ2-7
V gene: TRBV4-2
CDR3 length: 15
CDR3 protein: CASSQGASIAYEQYF

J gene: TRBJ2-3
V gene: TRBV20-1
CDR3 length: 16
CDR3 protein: CSARSWSGGDPDTQYF

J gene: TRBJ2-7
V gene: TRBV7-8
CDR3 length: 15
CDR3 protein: CASSLAGPYLPEQYF

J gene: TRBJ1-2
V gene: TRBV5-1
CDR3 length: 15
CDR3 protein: CASSSLPSDSYGYTF